The rows below give T cell receptor beta chains drawn from one sample of a study of Ad26.COV2.S vaccination and SARS-CoV-2 variants. Generated by immunoSEQ multiplex PCR, the TCRdb table keeps only in-frame clones and is missing some. The table has roughly 400,000 clones, less than 95% seen once; the top ten hold around 4.5%. The sample was peripheral blood, taken in a trial of Ad26.COV2.S vaccine versus placebo. The receptors originated from a person aged 18-65 years who received the Ad26.COV2.S COVID-19 vaccine or a placebo. Both conserved end residues are part of each CDR3. The D gene is left open where the match is weak. Clone size appears in some rows only: once, few, many, or a class for an expanded clone.

CDR3: CASSESGALNEQFF
DNA: TGTGCCAGCAGCGAAAGCGGGGCCTTGAATGAGCAGTTCTTC
J: TRBJ2-1
D: TRBD2
size: -
V: TRBV9

CDR3: CASSLGQGYSGNTIYF
DNA: TGTGCCAGCAGTTTAGGGCAGGGCTACTCTGGAAACACCATATATTTT
J: TRBJ1-3
D: -
size: -
V: TRBV28

CDR3: CASSLTGAHTDTQYF
DNA: TGTGCCAGCAGCCTCACAGGGGCCCACACAGATACGCAGTATTTT
J: TRBJ2-3
D: TRBD1
size: -
V: TRBV7-3

CDR3: CASSPGLAGDNEQFF
DNA: TGTGCCAGCAGCCCGGGACTAGCGGGAGATAATGAGCAGTTCTTC
J: TRBJ2-1
D: TRBD2
size: -
V: TRBV9

CDR3: CASSLELLSWGPTLGYTF
DNA: TGTGCCAGCAGCTTAGAGTTGTTGTCGTGGGGTCCCACTTTGGGCTACACCTTC
J: TRBJ1-2
D: -
size: -
V: TRBV5-8

CDR3: CASSPLTSGRSTGANVLTF
DNA: TGTGCCAGCAGCCCGTTGACTAGCGGGAGGAGCACTGGGGCCAACGTCCTGACTTTC
J: TRBJ2-6
D: TRBD2
size: -
V: TRBV3-1/TRBV3-2

CDR3: CASSNMGQGYNQPQHF
DNA: TGTGCCAGCAGCAATATGGGACAGGGATATAATCAGCCCCAGCATTTT
J: TRBJ1-5
D: -
size: -
V: TRBV21-1

CDR3: CASSFYTSGNDNEQFF
DNA: TGTGCCAGCAGTTTTTACACTAGCGGGAATGACAATGAGCAGTTCTTC
J: TRBJ2-1
D: TRBD2
size: once
V: TRBV28

CDR3: CASSWDSGSTGELFF
DNA: TGTGCCAGCAGCTGGGACAGCGGGAGCACCGGGGAGCTGTTTTTT
J: TRBJ2-2
D: -
size: few
V: TRBV28

CDR3: CASGSVNSYNEQFF
DNA: TGTGCCAGCGGGAGTGTAAACTCCTACAATGAGCAGTTCTTC
J: TRBJ2-1
D: -
size: -
V: TRBV11-1

CDR3: CASSYSASGNNEQFF
DNA: TGTGCCAGCAGTTACTCGGCTAGCGGGAACAATGAGCAGTTCTTC
J: TRBJ2-1
D: TRBD2
size: -
V: TRBV6-2/TRBV6-3

CDR3: CASSFQAETYNEQFF
DNA: TGTGCCAGCAGTTTTCAAGCGGAAACCTACAATGAGCAGTTCTTC
J: TRBJ2-1
D: -
size: -
V: TRBV27

CDR3: CASSYIADRTRGSTEAFF
DNA: TGTGCCAGCAGTTATATAGCTGACAGGACAAGGGGGAGTACTGAAGCTTTCTTT
J: TRBJ1-1
D: -
size: once
V: TRBV6-2/TRBV6-3

CDR3: CASSQVLSGTGLHEQYF
DNA: TGCGCCAGCAGCCAAGTATTATCCGGGACAGGGTTACACGAGCAGTACTTC
J: TRBJ2-7
D: TRBD1
size: few
V: TRBV4-1

CDR3: CASRRRDGQETQYF
DNA: TGTGCCAGTAGAAGAAGGGACGGTCAAGAGACCCAGTACTTC
J: TRBJ2-5
D: -
size: -
V: TRBV19

CDR3: CASSDFDRPPLHF
DNA: TGTGCCAGCAGCGACTTCGACAGGCCACCCCTCCACTTT
J: TRBJ1-6
D: -
size: -
V: TRBV7-9

CDR3: CASSYNRRGPDEQYF
DNA: TGTGCCAGCAGTTATAATCGGAGGGGGCCGGACGAGCAGTACTTC
J: TRBJ2-7
D: -
size: once
V: TRBV6-2/TRBV6-3

CDR3: CASSLVDTTGELFF
DNA: TGTGCCAGCAGTTTAGTGGACACCACCGGGGAGCTGTTTTTT
J: TRBJ2-2
D: -
size: -
V: TRBV28

CDR3: CASSLAGGGETQYF
DNA: TGCGCCAGCAGCTTGGCCGGGGGCGGTGAGACCCAGTACTTC
J: TRBJ2-5
D: -
size: -
V: TRBV5-1

CDR3: CASHLPTRDYEQYF
DNA: TGTGCCAGTCACCTGCCTACCAGGGACTACGAGCAGTACTTC
J: TRBJ2-7
D: -
size: -
V: TRBV18

CDR3: CATSDSVAGDEKLFF
DNA: TGTGCCACCAGTGATTCGGTTGCAGGGGACGAAAAACTGTTTTTT
J: TRBJ1-4
D: -
size: -
V: TRBV24-1

CDR3: CASSLEGAVYTDTQYF
DNA: TGTGCCAGCAGCTTAGAGGGAGCGGTGTACACAGATACGCAGTATTTT
J: TRBJ2-3
D: -
size: once
V: TRBV7-2

CDR3: CASKGVTVGEQYF
DNA: TGTGCCAGCAAGGGGGTTACGGTGGGCGAGCAGTACTTC
J: TRBJ2-7
D: -
size: -
V: TRBV2

CDR3: CASSFLQGGGTDTQYF
DNA: TGTGCCAGCAGTTTCCTACAGGGGGGAGGCACAGATACGCAGTATTTT
J: TRBJ2-3
D: TRBD1
size: -
V: TRBV28

CDR3: CASSFLPPGGGDQSNYGYTF
DNA: TGTGCCAGCAGTTTTCTCCCTCCAGGGGGCGGGGACCAATCTAACTATGGCTACACCTTC
J: TRBJ1-2
D: TRBD1
size: -
V: TRBV27

CDR3: CARSPPPRNYGYTF
DNA: TGTGCCAGGTCCCCACCGCCCCGTAACTATGGCTACACCTTC
J: TRBJ1-2
D: -
size: -
V: TRBV28

CDR3: CAWATVDYGYTF
DNA: TGTGCCTGGGCTACAGTTGACTATGGCTACACCTTC
J: TRBJ1-2
D: -
size: once
V: TRBV30

CDR3: CSASSDAGSNQPQHF
DNA: TGCAGTGCTAGTAGTGACGCTGGGAGCAATCAGCCCCAGCATTTT
J: TRBJ1-5
D: -
size: -
V: TRBV20-1

CDR3: CASSLQRDTEAFF
DNA: TGTGCCAGCTCACTTCAAAGGGACACTGAAGCTTTCTTT
J: TRBJ1-1
D: -
size: -
V: TRBV18

CDR3: CASSFNTRSNTGELFF
DNA: TGTGCCAGCAGTTTTAATACGAGGTCGAACACCGGGGAGCTGTTTTTT
J: TRBJ2-2
D: -
size: -
V: TRBV28

CDR3: CASSQGTSGAVDEQFF
DNA: TGCGCCAGCAGCCAAGGTACTAGCGGGGCCGTCGATGAGCAGTTCTTC
J: TRBJ2-1
D: TRBD2
size: -
V: TRBV4-3

CDR3: CATSDRRLAGGPRNEQFF
DNA: TGTGCCACCAGTGACCGCCGACTAGCGGGAGGGCCGCGTAATGAGCAGTTCTTC
J: TRBJ2-1
D: TRBD2
size: -
V: TRBV24-1

CDR3: CASSYSRQLNEKLFF
DNA: TGTGCCAGCAGTTACTCACGGCAGCTTAATGAAAAACTGTTTTTT
J: TRBJ1-4
D: -
size: -
V: TRBV6-5